Shown below are 15 T cell receptor beta chains from a single sample sequenced in a study of T-cell reconstitution after alpha-beta-depleted transplantation in children. Researchers prepared the TCRbeta library using unique molecular identifiers, the study reports. TCRdb analysed the PCR reads with MiXCR anew, one entry per CDR3 protein. The sample has 70,000 or so distinct CDR3 sequences, approximately 10% seen once; the top ten hold less than 15%. This material consisted of PBMCs, taken before TCRalphabeta/CD19-depleted stem cell transplant. These receptors were taken from a boy aged 5 to 17 with acute myeloid leukemia, due to receive a stem cell transplant.

This clonotype came up many times. The CDR3 DNA reads TGTGCCAGCAGTCCCCGCTACGGTGGCTACACCTTC. Protein sequence: CASSPRYGGYTF. The V gene is TRBV12-3 or TRBV12-4, the J gene TRBJ1-2; D is unclear. Trimming took off 5 bases at V and 7 bases at J, with 11 bases between the two ends. The CDR3 is made up of 12 amino acids.

This clonotype was seen repeatedly, ten times or more. This chain joins TRBV19 and TRBJ1-2, with D unclear. Trimming took 5 bases from V and 8 from J, leaving 15 bases between them. The CDR3 consists of 13 residues. Per the germline V gene, CDR1 is LNHDA and CDR2 is SQIVND (reference sequence). CDR3 residues: CASSEPYESGYTF. The CDR3, as DNA: TGTGCCAGTAGTGAGCCATACGAGTCGGGCTACACCTTC.

This clonotype showed up many times. The chain combines TRBV6-6 with TRBJ1-2, with D uncertain. The V and J ends lost 5 bases and 6 bases respectively, with 7 bases between them. This CDR3 has 11 amino acids. CDR1 is MNHNY, CDR2 SVGAGI, per germline (reference sequence). CDR3 amino acids: CASSGRDGYTF. CDR3 nucleotide sequence: TGTGCCAGCAGTGGGCGTGATGGCTACACCTTC.

This clonotype was seen many times. The V and J genes are TRBV12-3 or TRBV12-4 and TRBJ2-3; TRBD2 aligns across 11 bases. This CDR3 has 16 amino acids. With 5 bases clipped from V and 4 bases from J, the junction kept 8 bases outside the gene matches. The CDR3 loop reads CASSKTSGSFADTQYF. CDR3 nucleotides: TGTGCCAGCAGTAAAACTAGCGGGAGTTTCGCAGATACGCAGTATTTT.

This clonotype has ten or more counts. The V call is TRBV12-3 or TRBV12-4, the J call TRBJ2-7, with D unresolved. The CDR3 is 17 residues long. The ends were cut back, 2 bases at V and 0 bases at J, with 17 bases in the middle. The CDR3 is CASSLSGSAGSSYEQYF. In nucleotides, the CDR3 is TGTGCCAGCAGTTTATCTGGGTCGGCAGGTAGCTCCTACGAGCAGTACTTC.

This clonotype was seen repeatedly, ten times or more. The V gene is TRBV7-2, the J gene TRBJ1-1; 8 bases agree with TRBD1. V was pared by 5 bases and J by 4 bases, with 12 bases of the junction left unmatched. CDR1 is SGHTA and CDR2 is FQGNSA in the germline V gene. This CDR3 has 16 residues. The CDR3 DNA follows: TGTGCCAGCAGCCCACGTTACAGGGGGGTAACCACTGAAGCTTTCTTT. It specifies CASSPRYRGVTTEAFF.

This clonotype was counted many times. This rearrangement joins TRBV11-2 to TRBJ2-5; 11 bases line up with TRBD2. V lost 1 base and J lost 5; bases outside the gene matches: 6. The CDR3 runs to 16 residues. Germline V lookup: CDR1 SGHAT, CDR2 FQNNGV. The CDR3 spells CASSLGPSGRRETQYF. CDR3 in DNA: TGTGCCAGCAGCTTAGGTCCTAGCGGGAGGAGGGAGACCCAGTACTTC.

V and J are TRBV15 and TRBJ1-5; no firm D call. The CDR3 runs 12 residues. CDR1 and CDR2 from the germline V gene are LNHNV and YYDKDF (reference sequence). Trimming took off 2 bases at V and 3 bases at J, with 2 bases between the two ends. The CDR3 region is CATSRHNQPQHF. CDR3 nucleotides: TGTGCCACCAGCAGACACAATCAGCCCCAGCATTTT. Filled out from reference TRBV15 and TRBJ1-5, the complete variable domain reads DAMVIQNPRYQVTQFGKPVTLSCSQTLNHNVMYWYQQKSSQAPKLLFHYYDKDFNNEADTPDNFQSRRPNTSFCFLDIRSPGLGDTAMYLCATSRHNQPQHFGDGTRLSIL.

This clonotype was counted at least ten times. The chain recombines TRBV7-2 with TRBJ2-3; tentatively, D is TRBD1 or TRBD2 (5 bases each). This CDR3 is built from 16 residues. V lost 3 bases, J lost 3 bases, and 16 bases lay in between. Germline CDR1 is SGHTA and CDR2 is FQGNSA. The CDR3 sequence: CASSLHPGRRTDTQYF. The CDR3, as DNA: TGTGCCAGCAGCTTGCATCCAGGGCGGAGGACAGATACGCAGTATTTT.

This clonotype was observed many times. This chain links TRBV29-1 with TRBJ2-7; D is tentatively TRBD1 or TRBD2 (5 bases each). From germline, CDR1 is SQVTM and CDR2 ANQGSEA. The CDR3 has 11 amino acids. Trimming stripped 7 bases from V and 5 bases from J, with 12 bases between. CDR3 sequence: CSGLVGDEQYF. The CDR3 DNA sequence: TGCAGCGGCCTAGTGGGGGACGAGCAGTACTTC.

This clonotype was found many times. The chain is built from TRBV12-3 or TRBV12-4 and TRBJ2-7, with no clear D. CDR3 length: 15 residues. The germline V and J ends were trimmed by 3 bases and 6 bases, with 18 bases remaining between them. CDR3 coding DNA: TGTGCCAGCAGTTTCTCCCGCCCCTCGGGCAGCGAGCAGTACTTC. The encoded protein is CASSFSRPSGSEQYF.

The chain combines TRBV27 with TRBJ2-1; maybe TRBD2 (5 bases). The CDR3 sequence is 15 residues long. Germline values: CDR1 MNHEY, CDR2 SMNVEV (reference sequence). V lost 7 bases and J lost 2, with 15 bases in between. CDR3 loop: CASIPRGLTYNEQFF. CDR3 DNA sequence: TGTGCCAGCATCCCCAGAGGACTTACCTACAATGAGCAGTTCTTC.

Ten or more counts support this clonotype. This chain joins TRBV9 and TRBJ2-5, with 10 bases that match TRBD2. This CDR3 has 16 residues. CDR1 is SGDLS, CDR2 YYNGEE, per germline. V was clipped by 1 base and J by 5 bases; unmatched bases: 8. The CDR3 nucleotides read TGTGCCAGCAGCGTATTAGCGGGAGGCCCCGGGGAGACCCAGTACTTC. Amino acid sequence: CASSVLAGGPGETQYF.

Many counts were recorded for this clonotype. The V call is TRBV7-2, the J call TRBJ2-7, with 8 bases fitting TRBD2. The germline CDR1 and CDR2 sequences are SGHTA and FQGNSA. This CDR3 is built from 15 residues. Losses at the gene ends were 6 bases for V and 0 bases for J; bases not matched to a gene: 7. Here the CDR3 reads CASRISGMTSYEQYF. The DNA for the CDR3 is TGTGCCAGCAGAATTAGCGGGATGACCTCCTACGAGCAGTACTTC.

This clonotype was observed many times. The V and J genes are TRBV12-3 or TRBV12-4 and TRBJ2-7; 9 nucleotides agree with TRBD1. The CDR3 covers 14 residues. With V trimmed by 6 bases and J by 2 bases, 5 bases remained unmatched. CDR3: CASSLTGGAYEQYF. CDR3 DNA: TGTGCCAGCAGCCTGACAGGGGGGGCCTACGAGCAGTACTTC.